Given below is one TCR beta chain in context. Under the authors' procedure: Reference gene primers were amplified, and this amplification served to estimate nucleated cell counts. TCRdb keeps only in-frame clones here, not all; method: immunoSEQ multiplex PCR. That table supplies the V and J calls and clone size; D and trimming were determined from the DNA. The data show roughly 440,000 clones, approximately 90% seen once. Followed longitudinally, the Seattle patients had been enrolled during active infection. V lost 5 bases and J 0 bases, leaving 10 bases between the germline ends. Per the germline V gene, CDR1 is SGHTA and CDR2 is FQGNSA. The CDR3 has 14 residues. These data belong to a study of blood T cell repertoires in COVID-19.

Sequencing was done on a sample of peripheral blood. The chain carries TRBV7-2 and TRBJ1-1; weak D call: TRBD1 (6 bases). The clonotype was recovered from a woman in her 50s with COVID-19, enrolled during active disease. CDR3 sequence: CASSPDRMNTEAFF. CDR3 DNA: TGTGCCAGCAGCCCAGACAGGATGAACACTGAAGCTTTCTTT.